Included here is one T cell receptor (beta chain) sequence, with context. Its matching antigen is unknown. This record comes from a study of T cells expressing NK-cell markers. Study overall: CD3+CD56+NKG2C+, CD3+CD56+NKG2C- and CD3+CD56-NKG2C+ T cells, once sorted, supplied the TCR beta repertoires. Out of eight donors sequenced, seven tested HCMV-seropositive and the remaining one seronegative. General study points: The share of CD8+ T cells held by dominant NKG2C+ clonotypes was 1.0-7.0% in several donors.

This CDR3 contains 17 residues. Germline CDR1 and CDR2: SGHTA and FQGNSA. The authors made TCR beta cDNA libraries by 5'RACE template switching. This switching added a universal primer site and UMIs. TCRdb reworked the 5' RACE reads into one entry per CDR3 protein, no DNA. Here the sample table reports fewer than 400,000 distinct CDR3 sequences. The sample consisted of blood T cells: a sorted CD56 or NKG2C T cell subset, CD4+ or CD8+ T cells, or bulk PBMC T cells (not recorded which). The chain links TRBV7-2 to TRBJ1-5. The clonotype was recovered from a woman between 50 and 59 years old in good health. CDR3 sequence: CASSLNPLLNDRQPQHF. The complete variable domain, with remaining parts taken from reference TRBV7-2 and TRBJ1-5, reads GAGVSQSPSNKVTEKGKDVELRCDPISGHTALYWYRQSLGQGLEFLIYFQGNSAPDKSGLPSDRFSAERTGGSVSTLTIQRTQQEDSAVYLCASSLNPLLNDRQPQHFGDGTRLSIL.